A selection of T cell receptor beta chains follows, all from one sample in a study of CD8+CD57+ T cells in acquired aplastic anemia. TCRdb reprocessed the reads with MiXCR, giving one entry per CDR3 protein. Of approximately 380,000 distinct CDR3 sequences detected, under 80% appear once; the ten largest clones hold 3.5% to 4.5%. The source material was sorted CD4+, CD8+, or CD8+CD57+ T cells (not recorded which) from PBMCs. These receptors all come from a human donor in good health, serving as a control. Both conserved end residues are part of each CDR3. The D gene is left open where the match is weak. Some rows have no size entry. The others give once, few or many, or a class for an expanded clone.

CDR3	DNA	D	size	V	J
CASSSGTRGYTFAF	TGTGCCAGCAGCTCCGGGACGAGGGGCTATACCTTCGCCTTC	.	.	TRBV7-2	TRBJ1-2
CSARKWTSAEETQYF	TGCAGTGCTAGAAAATGGACTAGCGCCGAAGAGACCCAGTACTTC	TRBD2	.	TRBV20-1	TRBJ2-5
CSVASNIGSNYGYTF	TGCAGCGTTGCATCGAATATTGGTAGTAACTATGGCTACACCTTC	.	.	TRBV29-1	TRBJ1-2
CASSLQGIWQPQHF	TGTGCCAGCAGTCTACAGGGGATTTGGCAGCCCCAGCATTTT	TRBD1	many	TRBV28	TRBJ1-5
CASSLNTATPHFF	TGTGCCAGCAGCTTAAACACAGCTACTCCGCATTTTTTT	.	.	TRBV9	TRBJ2-3
CASRRTGVYEQYF	TGTGCCAGTAGAAGGACAGGGGTCTACGAGCAGTACTTC	TRBD1	.	TRBV12-3/TRBV12-4	TRBJ2-7
CASSVVSGSHEQYF	TGTGCCAGCAGCGTGGTTAGCGGGAGCCACGAGCAGTACTTC	TRBD2	.	TRBV9	TRBJ2-7
CAISGHLDLALKQYF	TGTGCCATCAGTGGACATTTGGACCTGGCCCTCAAGCAGTACTTC	.	.	TRBV10-3	TRBJ2-7
CASSVTGNTEQHF	TGTGCCAGCAGTGTGACAGGAAACACCGAGCAGCACTTC	.	.	TRBV6-1	TRBJ2-7
CASSGLRNTEALF	TGTGCCAGCAGCGGGTTACGGAACACTGAAGCTCTCTTT	.	once	TRBV9	TRBJ1-1
CASSLRTGALGAYLHF	TGTGCCAGCAGCCTGCGGACAGGAGCTCTGGGCGCCTACCTCCACTTT	TRBD1	.	TRBV7-2	TRBJ1-6
CASSEQPGIYEQYF	TGTGCCAGCAGCGAACAGCCGGGGATCTACGAGCAGTACTTC	.	once	TRBV9	TRBJ2-7
CASARGDNPPDHF	TGTGCCAGCGCCAGGGGCGACAATCCGCCCGACCATTTT	.	.	TRBV2	TRBJ1-5
CASSLVLDGRGRDYF	TGTGCCAGCAGCTTAGTTTTGGACGGGAGGGGTCGAGACTACTTC	TRBD2	.	TRBV7-6	TRBJ2-5
CASSFGPVGNHLQHF	TGTGCCAGCAGCTTCGGTCCCGTCGGCAATCACCTCCAGCATTTT	.	.	TRBV9	TRBJ1-5
CASSLRDTGWGAYEQYF	TGTGCCAGCAGCTTGCGGGATACGGGATGGGGGGCCTACGAGCAGTACTTC	.	.	TRBV5-8	TRBJ2-7
CASSRRQGGRNAQYF	TGTGCCAGCAGCCGCCGACAGGGGGGACGGAACGCGCAGTACTTC	TRBD1	.	TRBV7-2	TRBJ2-7
CARTVEGQGDSPLHF	TGTGCCCGGACTGTAGAAGGGCAAGGAGATTCACCCCTCCACTTT	.	.	TRBV6-5	TRBJ1-6
CASSFREVAQGYNEQFF	TGTGCCAGCAGCTTCCGCGAAGTTGCACAGGGTTACAATGAGCAGTTCTTC	.	many	TRBV5-7	TRBJ2-1
CAWPSGLNTEAFF	TGTGCCTGGCCTTCAGGGCTGAACACTGAAGCTTTCTTT	.	.	TRBV30	TRBJ1-1